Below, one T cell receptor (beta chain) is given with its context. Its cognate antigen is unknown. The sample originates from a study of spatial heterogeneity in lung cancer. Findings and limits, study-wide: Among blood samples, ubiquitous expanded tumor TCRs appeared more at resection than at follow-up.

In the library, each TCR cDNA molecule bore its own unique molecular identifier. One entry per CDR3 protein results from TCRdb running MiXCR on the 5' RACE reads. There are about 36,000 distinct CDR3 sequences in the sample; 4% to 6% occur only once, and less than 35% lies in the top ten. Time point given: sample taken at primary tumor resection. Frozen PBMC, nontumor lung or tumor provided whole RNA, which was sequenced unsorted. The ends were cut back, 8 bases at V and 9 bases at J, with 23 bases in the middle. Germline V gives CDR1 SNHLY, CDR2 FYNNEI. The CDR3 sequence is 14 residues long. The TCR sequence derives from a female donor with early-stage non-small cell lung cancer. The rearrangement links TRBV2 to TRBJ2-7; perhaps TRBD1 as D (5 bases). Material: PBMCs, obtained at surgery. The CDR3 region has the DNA TGTGCCAGCGCCGACAGTGGTGTCGAGACGCCGCAGTACTTC. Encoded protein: CASADSGVETPQYF.